This TCR beta chain is from a study of metastatic and nonmetastatic thyroid tumors. The wider study: Across blood and tumor or nodule tissue, repertoires from malignant and benign thyroid patients were compared with one another.

Not a single patient had been given any form of treatment at any point before undergoing thyroid surgery. Overall study findings and caveats: Relative to benign nodules, malignant thyroid tumors were reportedly characterized by significantly elevated TCR beta diversity in blood and tumor.

This clone was counted ten times or more. The antigen is undetermined. Original processing notes: A classifier of distant metastasis in papillary thyroid cancer was built from CDR3 differences (across clinicopathological groups). TCRdb re-clonotyped the PCR reads through MiXCR. The V and J calls shown here were made by TCRdb, not taken from the authors' results. The sample records over 30,000 clones, 7% to 9% being singletons. The sample was blood. The TCR was taken from a female donor with papillary thyroid cancer or a benign thyroid nodule (not recorded which). Some clones in this sample may be carry-over from other donors' samples.

The CDR3 DNA reads TGTGCCAGCAGCGTAGTCGGTGGGAGGGCCACAGATACGCAGTATTTT. Its translation: CASSVVGGRATDTQYF. This sequence joins TRBV9 and TRBJ2-3; the match to TRBD2 covers 7 bases. Trimming at V came to 0 bases and at J to 2 bases, leaving 6 bases not matched to a gene. Germline V gene lookup returns CDR1 SGDLS and CDR2 YYNGEE. The CDR3 consists of 16 residues.